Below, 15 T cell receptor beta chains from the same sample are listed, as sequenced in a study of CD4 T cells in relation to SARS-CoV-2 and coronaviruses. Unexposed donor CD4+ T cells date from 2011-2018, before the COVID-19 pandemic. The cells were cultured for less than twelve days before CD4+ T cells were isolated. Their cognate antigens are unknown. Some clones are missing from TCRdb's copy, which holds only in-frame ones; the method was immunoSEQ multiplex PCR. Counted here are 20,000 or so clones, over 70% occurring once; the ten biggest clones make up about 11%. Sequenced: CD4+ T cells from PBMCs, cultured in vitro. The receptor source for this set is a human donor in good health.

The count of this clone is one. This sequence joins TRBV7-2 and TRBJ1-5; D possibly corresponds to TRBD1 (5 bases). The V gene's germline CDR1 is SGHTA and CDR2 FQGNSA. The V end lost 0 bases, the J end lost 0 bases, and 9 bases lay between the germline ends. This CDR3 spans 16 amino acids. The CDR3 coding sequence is TGTGCCAGCAGCTTAGCGGCAGGGTATAGCAATCAGCCCCAGCATTTT. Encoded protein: CASSLAAGYSNQPQHF.

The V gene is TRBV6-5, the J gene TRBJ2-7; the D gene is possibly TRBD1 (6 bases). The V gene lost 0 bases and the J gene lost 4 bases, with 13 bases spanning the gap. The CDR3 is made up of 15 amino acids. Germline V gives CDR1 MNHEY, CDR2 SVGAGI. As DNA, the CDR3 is TGTGCCAGCAGTTACTCCGGCGACAGGCTTTACGAGCAGTACTTC. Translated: CASSYSGDRLYEQYF.

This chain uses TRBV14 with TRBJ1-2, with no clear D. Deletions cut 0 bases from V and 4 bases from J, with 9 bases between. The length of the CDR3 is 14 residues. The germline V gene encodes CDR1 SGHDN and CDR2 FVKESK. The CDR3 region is CASSQERSSYGYTF. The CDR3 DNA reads TGTGCCAGCAGCCAAGAGCGGAGTTCCTATGGCTACACCTTC. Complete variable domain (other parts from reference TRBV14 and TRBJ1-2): EAGVTQFPSHSVIEKGQTVTLRCDPISGHDNLYWYRRVMGKEIKFLLHFVKESKQDESGMPNNRFLAERTGGTYSTLKVQPAELEDSGVYFCASSQERSSYGYTFGSGTRLTVV.

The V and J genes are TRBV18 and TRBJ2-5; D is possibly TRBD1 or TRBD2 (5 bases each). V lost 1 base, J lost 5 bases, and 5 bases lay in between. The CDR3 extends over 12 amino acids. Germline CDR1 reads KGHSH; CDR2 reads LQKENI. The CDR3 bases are TGTGCCAGCTCACCACGGGGGGAGACCCAGTACTTC. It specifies CASSPRGETQYF. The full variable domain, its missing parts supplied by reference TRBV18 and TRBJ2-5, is NAGVMQNPRHLVRRRGQEARLRCSPMKGHSHVYWYRQLPEEGLKFMVYLQKENIIDESGMPKERFSAEFPKEGPSILRIQQVVRGDSAAYFCASSPRGETQYFGPGTRLLVL.

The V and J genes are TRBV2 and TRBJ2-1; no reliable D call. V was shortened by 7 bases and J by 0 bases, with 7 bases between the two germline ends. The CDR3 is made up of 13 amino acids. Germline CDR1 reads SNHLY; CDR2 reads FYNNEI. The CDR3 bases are TGTGCCAGCAAGTTGGGCTCCTACAATGAGCAGTTCTTC. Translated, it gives CASKLGSYNEQFF.

The CDR3 DNA follows: TGTGCCAGCAGCCCCCGCAGGGTACAGAACACTGAAGCTTTCTTT. It yields the protein CASSPRRVQNTEAFF. V gene TRBV7-8 combines with J gene TRBJ1-1; perhaps TRBD1 as D (5 bases). This CDR3 has 15 amino acids. The germline V gene has CDR1 SGHVS and CDR2 FQNEAQ. The ends were cut back, 5 bases at V and 1 base at J, with 14 bases in the middle.

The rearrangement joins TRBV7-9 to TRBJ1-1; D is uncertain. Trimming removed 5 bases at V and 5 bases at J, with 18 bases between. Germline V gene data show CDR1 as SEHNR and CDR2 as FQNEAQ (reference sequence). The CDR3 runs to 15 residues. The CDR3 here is CASSPPGLRGTEAFF. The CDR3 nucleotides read TGTGCCAGCAGCCCTCCGGGCCTTAGAGGGACTGAAGCTTTCTTT.

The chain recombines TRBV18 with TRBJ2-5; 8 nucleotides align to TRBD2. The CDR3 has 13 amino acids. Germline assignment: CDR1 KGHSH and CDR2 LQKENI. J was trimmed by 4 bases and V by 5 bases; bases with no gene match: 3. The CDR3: CASSTGGTETQYF. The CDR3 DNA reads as TGTGCCAGCTCAACGGGAGGGACAGAGACCCAGTACTTC.

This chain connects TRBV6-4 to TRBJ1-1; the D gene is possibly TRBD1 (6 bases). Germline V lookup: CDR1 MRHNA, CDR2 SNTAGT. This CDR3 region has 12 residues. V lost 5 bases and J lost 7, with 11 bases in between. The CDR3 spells CASSTYRDEAFF. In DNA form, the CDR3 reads TGTGCCAGCAGTACCTACAGGGATGAAGCTTTCTTT.

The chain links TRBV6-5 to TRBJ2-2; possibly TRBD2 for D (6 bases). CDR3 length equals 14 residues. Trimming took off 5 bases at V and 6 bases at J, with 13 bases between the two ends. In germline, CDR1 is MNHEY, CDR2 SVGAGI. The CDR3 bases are TGTGCCAGCAGTCCGATGACTAGTTCCGGGGAGCTGTTTTTT. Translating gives CASSPMTSSGELFF.

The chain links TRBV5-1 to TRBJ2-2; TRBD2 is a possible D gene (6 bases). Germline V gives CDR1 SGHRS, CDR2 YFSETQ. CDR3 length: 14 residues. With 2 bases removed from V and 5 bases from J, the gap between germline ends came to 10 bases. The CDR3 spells CASSFGGSTGELFF. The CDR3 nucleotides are TGCGCCAGCAGCTTTGGGGGGAGTACCGGGGAGCTGTTTTTT.

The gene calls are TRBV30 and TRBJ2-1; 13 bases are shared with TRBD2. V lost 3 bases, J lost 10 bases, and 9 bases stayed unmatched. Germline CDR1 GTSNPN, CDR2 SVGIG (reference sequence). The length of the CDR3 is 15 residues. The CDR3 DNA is TGTGCCTGGAGCCCAGGTACTAGCGGGAGGGAAGAGCAGTTCTTC. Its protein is CAWSPGTSGREEQFF.

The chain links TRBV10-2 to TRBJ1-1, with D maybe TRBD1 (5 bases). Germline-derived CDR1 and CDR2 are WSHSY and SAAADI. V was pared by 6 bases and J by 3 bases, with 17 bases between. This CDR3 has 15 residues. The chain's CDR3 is CASSSGWGRDTEAFF. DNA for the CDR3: TGCGCCAGCAGCTCAGGATGGGGGAGGGACACTGAAGCTTTCTTT.

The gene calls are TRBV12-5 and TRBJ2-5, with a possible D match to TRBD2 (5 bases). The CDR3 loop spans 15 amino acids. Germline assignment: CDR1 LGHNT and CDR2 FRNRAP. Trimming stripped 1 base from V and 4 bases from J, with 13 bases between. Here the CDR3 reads CASGLASLAGETQYF. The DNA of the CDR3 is TGTGCTAGTGGTTTGGCCTCGCTAGCCGGAGAGACCCAGTACTTC.

Here the CDR3 DNA reads TGTGCCAGCAGCCCCCCGGGTACAGCGAACACCGGGGAGCTGTTTTTT. Protein product: CASSPPGTANTGELFF. The chain links TRBV7-9 to TRBJ2-2; no definite D call. Per the germline V gene, CDR1 is SEHNR and CDR2 is FQNEAQ (reference sequence). The CDR3 is 16 residues long. V lost 5 bases, J lost 0 bases, and 13 bases lay in between.